This T cell receptor beta chain was captured by sequencing in a study of blood T cell repertoires in COVID-19. Study context: Acute and convalescent COVID-19 samples came from the United States, Italy and Spain. Sources were T cells, B-cell-depleted T cells, or PBMCs; the material itself was cDNA or gDNA.

As processed by the authors: By means of reference gene primer amplification, nucleated cell counts were estimated. Produced via immunoSEQ multiplex PCR; TCRdb's table is partial and in-frame only. The V and J calls and clone size come from that table; D and trimming were worked out from the DNA. The data hold roughly 30,000 clones, with approximately 93% observed a single time. This TCR derives from a man in his 60s with acute or convalescent COVID-19. The sample was peripheral blood.

The CDR3: CAWSVDRRGQYF. CDR3 in DNA: TGTGCCTGGAGTGTAGACCGTCGGGGGCAGTACTTC. The chain links TRBV30 to TRBJ2-7; D is possibly TRBD2 (5 bases). The V end was cut by 0 bases, the J end by 9 bases, with 12 bases between. The length of the CDR3 is 12 residues. Germline V gene data show CDR1 as GTSNPN and CDR2 as SVGIG (reference sequence).